These 27 T cell receptor beta chains were sequenced from one sample in a study of T cell responses to AZD1222 COVID-19 vaccine. Measured with immunoSEQ multiplex PCR; TCRdb has only the in-frame clones, and not every one. The top ten clones hold 1% to 1.5% of a sample with approximately 190,000 clones, around 94% of them seen once. The starting material was peripheral blood, obtained on day 0 of AZD1222 vaccination. These receptors all come from an adult in good health.

The chain has TRBV10-3 and TRBJ1-5, with 7 bases lining up with TRBD1. This CDR3 has 15 residues. With 0 bases clipped from V and 3 bases from J, the junction kept 2 bases outside the gene matches. Looked up from germline, CDR1 is ENHRY and CDR2 is SYGVKD. The CDR3 region is CAISESGTDNQPQHF. CDR3 DNA: TGTGCCATCAGTGAGTCCGGGACAGACAATCAGCCCCAGCATTTT.

Here the CDR3 DNA reads TGTGCCAGCAGCCTCGTGGGGAGTTGGGGAGAGACCCAGTACTTC. This encodes CASSLVGSWGETQYF. V and J are TRBV14 and TRBJ2-5; the D gene is possibly TRBD2 (5 bases). The CDR3 has 15 amino acids. V dropped 4 bases and J dropped 4 bases, with 16 bases sitting between them. The germline V gene encodes CDR1 SGHDN and CDR2 FVKESK.

V gene TRBV29-1 combines with J gene TRBJ2-7, with D tentatively TRBD1 (5 bases). V was shortened by 6 bases and J by 3 bases, with 15 bases between the two germline ends. CDR3 length equals 13 residues. Germline lookup yields CDR1 SQVTM and CDR2 ANQGSEA. The CDR3 spells CSVAAGPFYEQYF. The DNA for the CDR3 is TGCAGCGTCGCCGCAGGGCCGTTCTACGAGCAGTACTTC.

The CDR3 is CASSYFPGLSGNTIYF. For the CDR3, the DNA is TGTGCCAGCAGTTACTTCCCAGGGCTCTCTGGAAACACCATATATTTT. V is TRBV6-5 and J is TRBJ1-3; tentative D call: TRBD1 (5 bases). Deletions cut 1 base from V and 0 bases from J, with 10 bases between. Germline V gene lookup returns CDR1 MNHEY and CDR2 SVGAGI. CDR3 length equals 16 residues.

The rearrangement joins TRBV21-1 to TRBJ1-4; TRBD1, the table's D call, lacks a check against the DNA. TRBV21-1 is reported as a pseudogene. This CDR3 comprises 15 residues. The CDR3 reads CASSPRTGRNEKLFF. Here the CDR3 DNA reads TGTGCCAGCAGCCCCCGGACAGGCCGTAATGAAAAACTGTTTTTT.

This clone has only one observation. The rearrangement links TRBV12-3 or TRBV12-4 to TRBJ1-4, with D unresolved. V shed 5 bases and J shed 6 bases, with 10 bases lying between them. The CDR3 sequence is 13 residues long. DNA of the CDR3: TGTGCCAGCAGTCGGACCCTGTATGAAAAACTGTTTTTT. It encodes CASSRTLYEKLFF.

In the case of this clone: Other nucleotide sequences in the sample specify the same CDR3. The chain recombines TRBV19 with TRBJ2-5; D possibly corresponds to TRBD2 (5 bases). Germline-derived CDR1 and CDR2 are LNHDA and SQIVND (reference sequence). The CDR3 spans 12 residues. Trimming left V 2 bases short and J 5 bases short, with 6 bases between. In DNA, the CDR3 is TGTGCCAGTAGTATAAGAGGGGAGACCCAGTACTTC. Protein product: CASSIRGETQYF.

The V gene is TRBV6-5, the J gene TRBJ1-1, with a possible D match to TRBD1 (5 bases). Deletions cut 7 bases from V and 1 base from J, with 16 bases between. The CDR3 consists of 15 residues. CDR1 is MNHEY, CDR2 SVGAGI, per germline. The CDR3 coding sequence is TGTGCCAGCACTAATCCCGGTGGGGGGAACACTGAAGCTTTCTTT. Its protein product is CASTNPGGGNTEAFF.

The chain uses TRBV7-9 and TRBJ1-4; a weak D match, TRBD1 (6 bases). The CDR3 has 14 residues. From germline, CDR1 is SEHNR and CDR2 FQNEAQ (reference sequence). V lost 3 bases and J 8 bases, leaving 13 bases between the germline ends. Here the CDR3 reads CASSFDRRIEKLFF. The CDR3 region has the DNA TGTGCCAGCAGCTTCGACAGGAGGATAGAAAAACTGTTTTTT.

V usage is TRBV15 and J usage is TRBJ1-1, with 7 bases fitting TRBD1. From germline, CDR1 is LNHNV and CDR2 YYDKDF (reference sequence). The trim removed 0 bases at V and 4 bases at J, leaving 5 bases unmatched. The length of the CDR3 is 15 residues. Here the CDR3 reads CATSRETGWGTEAFF. CDR3 nucleotide sequence: TGTGCCACCAGCAGAGAGACAGGGTGGGGCACTGAAGCTTTCTTT.

The CDR3 reads CASSAGTGRDYGYTF. CDR3 nucleotides: TGTGCCAGCAGCGCCGGGACAGGTCGCGACTATGGCTACACCTTC. V is TRBV11-2 and J is TRBJ1-2; TRBD1 agrees at 8 bases. Germline lookup yields CDR1 SGHAT and CDR2 FQNNGV. The CDR3 runs to 15 residues. Trimming took 5 bases from V and 3 from J; bases not matched to a gene: 8.

This rearrangement joins TRBV5-1 to TRBJ2-1; D remains ambiguous. The V gene lost 2 bases and the J gene lost 10 bases, with 10 bases spanning the gap. The CDR3 is 12 residues long. Per the germline V gene, CDR1 is SGHRS and CDR2 is YFSETQ. CDR3 residues: CASSLTDREQFF. The CDR3 DNA reads as TGCGCCAGCAGCTTAACCGATAGGGAGCAGTTCTTC.

The chain joins TRBV19 to TRBJ2-5; weak D call: TRBD1 (6 bases). Germline CDR1 and CDR2: LNHDA and SQIVND (reference sequence). V lost 5 bases and J 2 bases, leaving 9 bases between the germline ends. This CDR3 is 13 amino acids long. The CDR3 bases are TGTGCCAGTAGTGCGGACAGACAAGAGACCCAGTACTTC. This codes for CASSADRQETQYF.

The chain has TRBV7-2 and TRBJ2-7; a weak D match, TRBD2 (5 bases). V dropped 1 base and J dropped 3 bases, with 13 bases sitting between them. Germline assignment: CDR1 SGHTA and CDR2 FQGNSA. The CDR3 sequence is 15 residues long. CDR3 nucleotide sequence: TGTGCCAGCAGCTTAGGGCCGGTCGCGGGCTACGAGCAGTACTTC. Its protein product is CASSLGPVAGYEQYF.

The chain uses TRBV11-1 and TRBJ1-1; D possibly corresponds to TRBD1 (5 bases). Looked up from germline, CDR1 is SGHAT and CDR2 is FQDESV (reference sequence). The V end was cut by 2 bases, the J end by 5 bases, with 12 bases between. The length of the CDR3 is 14 residues. CDR3 nucleotides: TGTGCCAGCAGCTTACGGCAGGGAGAGACTGAAGCTTTCTTT. It translates to CASSLRQGETEAFF. Supplemented by reference TRBV11-1 and TRBJ1-1, the full variable domain reads EAEVAQSPRYKITEKSQAVAFWCDPISGHATLYWYRQILGQGPELLVQFQDESVVDDSQLPKDRFSAERLKGVDSTLKIQPAELGDSAMYLCASSLRQGETEAFFGQGTRLTVV.

V is TRBV19 and J is TRBJ2-2, with TRBD1 matching 7 bases. This CDR3 region has 14 residues. Trimming took 5 bases from V and 7 from J; bases not matched to a gene: 7. Germline V lookup: CDR1 LNHDA, CDR2 SQIVND (reference sequence). In DNA, the CDR3 is TGTGCCAGTAGTGTTCAGGGGGTTTACGGGGAGCTGTTTTTT. Translated: CASSVQGVYGELFF. Together with reference TRBV19 and TRBJ2-2, the CDR3 gives the full variable domain: DGGITQSPKYLFRKEGQNVTLSCEQNLNHDAMYWYRQDPGQGLRLIYYSQIVNDFQKGDIAEGYSVSREKKESFPLTVTSAQKNPTAFYLCASSVQGVYGELFFGEGSRLTVL.

The CDR3 reads CASSLFGGGNQPQHF. The CDR3 DNA is TGTGCCAGCAGCTTATTTGGAGGAGGGAATCAGCCCCAGCATTTT. This sequence joins TRBV7-9 and TRBJ1-5; D is uncertain. The germline V gene encodes CDR1 SEHNR and CDR2 FQNEAQ (reference sequence). V was pared by 2 bases and J by 4 bases, with 12 bases between. The CDR3 spans 15 residues.

V and J are TRBV12-3 or TRBV12-4 and TRBJ1-1; no clear D. V lost 2 bases, J lost 7 bases, and 8 bases lay in between. CDR3 length: 12 amino acids. The CDR3: CASSLIRHEAFF. CDR3 coding DNA: TGTGCCAGCAGTTTAATTCGTCATGAAGCTTTCTTT.

This clone is a singleton in its sample. The rearrangement joins TRBV6-5 to TRBJ1-5; D gene ambiguous. The germline V gene encodes CDR1 MNHEY and CDR2 SVGAGI. The CDR3 length is 15 residues. Trimming removed 5 bases at V and 0 bases at J, with 11 bases between. CDR3 residues: CASSTTDGSNQPQHF. The CDR3 DNA is TGTGCCAGCAGTACCACGGACGGTAGCAATCAGCCCCAGCATTTT.

Written as DNA, the CDR3 is TGCGCCAGCAGCTTGGTGTCCGGGAACATCTATGGCTACACCTTC. Translated, it gives CASSLVSGNIYGYTF. The rearrangement joins TRBV5-1 to TRBJ1-2, with unresolved D. CDR1 is SGHRS, CDR2 YFSETQ, per germline. This CDR3 region has 15 residues. V was clipped by 0 bases and J by 4 bases, with 13 bases between them.

The J gene is TRBJ2-5, the V gene TRBV9; 9 positions match TRBD1. Germline CDR1 SGDLS, CDR2 YYNGEE. J gave up 4 bases and V 3 bases, and 7 bases lay outside the gene matches. The CDR3 is 15 amino acids. Written as DNA, the CDR3 is TGTGCCAGCAGCGCCGGGACAGGGACCGTAGAGACCCAGTACTTC. Translating it yields CASSAGTGTVETQYF.

This chain joins TRBV4-1 and TRBJ2-3, with D possibly TRBD2 on 7 matching bases. The V and J ends lost 0 bases and 4 bases respectively, with 20 bases between them. There are 18 residues in the CDR3. CDR1 and CDR2 (germline): MGHRA, YSYEKL. The CDR3 here is CASSQDLGGRGHADTQYF. The CDR3 DNA follows: TGCGCCAGCAGCCAAGATCTTGGGGGGCGGGGGCACGCAGATACGCAGTATTTT.

The chain recombines TRBV27 with TRBJ2-1, with unresolved D. Germline CDR1 MNHEY, CDR2 SMNVEV (reference sequence). The V gene lost 2 bases and the J gene lost 4 bases, with 15 bases spanning the gap. The CDR3 loop spans 16 amino acids. The CDR3 is CASSLRVVRIYNEQFF. The CDR3 bases are TGTGCCAGCAGTTTAAGGGTCGTTAGAATATACAATGAGCAGTTCTTC.

The V call is TRBV6-1, the J call TRBJ2-1, with 10 positions matching TRBD2. The CDR3 totals 17 residues. Germline trimming cut 2 bases from V and 5 bases from J; bases unmatched to any gene: 9. Germline-derived CDR1 and CDR2 are MNHNS and SASEGT. The CDR3 DNA is TGTGCCAGCAGTGAAAGGTTGGGGAGCGGGGGGGACAATGAGCAGTTCTTC. Protein sequence: CASSERLGSGGDNEQFF.

This chain connects TRBV14 to TRBJ2-1, with a possible D match to TRBD2 (5 bases). The germline gives CDR1 SGHDN, CDR2 FVKESK. The germline V and J ends were trimmed by 3 bases and 7 bases, with 25 bases remaining between them. The CDR3 covers 18 residues. The CDR3 DNA reads as TGTGCCAGCAGCCATTCCGGGATTCGGTCTTATAAAACAAATGAGCAGTTCTTC. Amino acids: CASSHSGIRSYKTNEQFF.

The rearrangement joins TRBV11-2 to TRBJ2-6; the D gene is possibly TRBD1 (5 bases). The CDR3 length is 18 residues. Per germline, CDR1 SGHAT and CDR2 FQNNGV. V lost 3 bases and J 4 bases, leaving 19 bases between the germline ends. DNA of the CDR3: TGTGCCAGCAGCTTGGCTCGCAGGGTAGTGACGGGGGCCAACGTCCTGACTTTC. Amino acids: CASSLARRVVTGANVLTF.

V is TRBV3-1 (or the pseudogene TRBV3-2) and J is TRBJ1-1; tentatively, D is TRBD1 (5 bases). CDR3 length: 14 residues. Trimming stripped 4 bases from V and 0 bases from J, with 9 bases between. The germline gives CDR1 LGHDT, CDR2 YNNKEL (reference sequence). The DNA for the CDR3 is TGTGCCAGCAGCCGGGACCTTATGAACACTGAAGCTTTCTTT. Translating it yields CASSRDLMNTEAFF.